This is a list of T cell receptor beta chains from one sample in a study of blood T cells in healthy people across ages. TCRdb re-called the 5' RACE reads with MiXCR, one entry per CDR3 protein. Here the sample spans 450,000 to 600,000 distinct CDR3 sequences, roughly a quarter being singletons. These same records also appear under a second study, on T cells of mothers and their children.

The material sequenced was blood. All receptors derive from a boy between 2 and 10 years old in good health. Each CDR3 is given with its conserved first and last residue. The order of the fields is CDR3 protein, CDR3 DNA, D gene, clone size, CDR3 length, V gene, J gene. D genes are given only for firm matches. Where a row states a size, it is once, few, many or the class of an expanded clone; other rows omit it.

CDR3aa: CSVDNNEKLFF
CDR3nt: TGCAGCGTTGACAATAATGAAAAACTGTTTTTT
d_gene: NA
abundance: NA
len: 11
v_gene: TRBV29-1
j_gene: TRBJ1-4

CDR3aa: CASSPVDEQFF
CDR3nt: TGTGCCAGCAGTCCGGTTGATGAGCAGTTCTTC
d_gene: NA
abundance: NA
len: 11
v_gene: TRBV6-6
j_gene: TRBJ2-1

CDR3aa: CASSPGLTQETQYF
CDR3nt: TGTGCCAGCAGCCCGGGCCTTACCCAAGAGACCCAGTACTTC
d_gene: NA
abundance: NA
len: 14
v_gene: TRBV7-9
j_gene: TRBJ2-5

CDR3aa: CSVTQGREQYF
CDR3nt: TGCAGTGTTACACAGGGGCGGGAGCAGTACTTC
d_gene: TRBD1
abundance: NA
len: 11
v_gene: TRBV20-1
j_gene: TRBJ2-7

CDR3aa: CGGGQGAGDGYTF
CDR3nt: TGCGGCGGTGGTCAGGGGGCGGGAGATGGCTACACCTTC
d_gene: TRBD1
abundance: NA
len: 13
v_gene: TRBV29-1
j_gene: TRBJ1-2

CDR3aa: CASSWEVYTEAFF
CDR3nt: TGTGCCAGCAGTTGGGAGGTTTACACTGAAGCTTTCTTT
d_gene: NA
abundance: NA
len: 13
v_gene: TRBV7-2
j_gene: TRBJ1-1

CDR3aa: CAILRDAGYGYTF
CDR3nt: TGTGCCATCCTCCGAGACGCGGGCTATGGCTACACCTTC
d_gene: NA
abundance: NA
len: 13
v_gene: TRBV10-3
j_gene: TRBJ1-2

CDR3aa: CASSTGLAGGRQGSYNEQFF
CDR3nt: TGTGCCAGCAGTACCGGACTAGCGGGAGGCCGTCAAGGCTCCTACAATGAGCAGTTCTTC
d_gene: TRBD2
abundance: few
len: 20
v_gene: TRBV12-3/TRBV12-4
j_gene: TRBJ2-1

CDR3aa: CASSLTGQGNYNEQFF
CDR3nt: TGCGCCAGCAGCTTGACAGGGCAAGGGAACTACAATGAGCAGTTCTTC
d_gene: NA
abundance: NA
len: 16
v_gene: TRBV5-1
j_gene: TRBJ2-1

CDR3aa: CASSWKGEGIQYF
CDR3nt: TGTGCCAGCAGTTGGAAAGGAGAAGGAATTCAGTACTTC
d_gene: NA
abundance: NA
len: 13
v_gene: TRBV27
j_gene: TRBJ2-4